This T cell receptor beta chain appears in the sequencing data of a study of regulatory dendritic cells for organ transplantation. As regards this clone: The antigen is unknown.

Sorted subsets were CFSE-labeled and cultured four to six days with allogeneic dendritic cells. Measured with immunoSEQ multiplex PCR; TCRdb has only the in-frame clones, and not every one. The data contain over 10,000 clones, 62% of them singletons. This sequence originates from a human donor in good health. The sequencing input was naive CD8+ T cells from blood cultured with dendritic cells. Described subset: CD45RA+ naive T cells.

CDR3 nucleotide sequence: TGTGCCAGCAGCCGTACGGGGTCTGATTCACCCCTCCACTTT. Protein product: CASSRTGSDSPLHF. The chain employs TRBV5-4 and TRBJ1-6; no reliable D call. V gave up 4 bases and J gave up 8 bases, with 13 bases separating them. The germline V gene has CDR1 SGHNT and CDR2 YYREEE (reference sequence). The CDR3 spans 14 residues.